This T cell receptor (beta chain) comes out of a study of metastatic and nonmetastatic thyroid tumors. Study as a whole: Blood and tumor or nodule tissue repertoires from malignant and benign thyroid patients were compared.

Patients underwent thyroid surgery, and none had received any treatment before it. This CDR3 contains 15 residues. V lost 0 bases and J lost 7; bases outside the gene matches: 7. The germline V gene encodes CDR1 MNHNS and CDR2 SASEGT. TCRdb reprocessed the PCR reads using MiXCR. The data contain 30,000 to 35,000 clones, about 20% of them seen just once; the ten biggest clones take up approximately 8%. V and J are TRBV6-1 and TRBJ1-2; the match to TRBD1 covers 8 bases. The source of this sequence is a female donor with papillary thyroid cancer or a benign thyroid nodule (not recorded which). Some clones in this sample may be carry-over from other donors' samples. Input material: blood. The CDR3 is CASSEALGQGAGYTF. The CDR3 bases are TGTGCCAGCAGTGAAGCTTTAGGGCAGGGGGCTGGCTACACCTTC.